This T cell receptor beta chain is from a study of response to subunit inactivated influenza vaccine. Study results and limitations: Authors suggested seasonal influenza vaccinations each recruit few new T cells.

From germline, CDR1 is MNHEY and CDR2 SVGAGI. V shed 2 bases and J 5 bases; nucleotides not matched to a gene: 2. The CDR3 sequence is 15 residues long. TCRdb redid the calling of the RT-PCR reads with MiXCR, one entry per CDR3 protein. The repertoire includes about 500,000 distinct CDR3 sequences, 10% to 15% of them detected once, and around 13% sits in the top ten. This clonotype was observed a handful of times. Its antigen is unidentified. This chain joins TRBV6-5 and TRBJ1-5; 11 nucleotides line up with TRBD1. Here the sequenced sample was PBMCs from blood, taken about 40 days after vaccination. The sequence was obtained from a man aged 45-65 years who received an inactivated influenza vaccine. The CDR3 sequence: CASSYGTGGDQPQHF. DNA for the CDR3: TGTGCCAGCAGTTACGGGACAGGGGGGGATCAGCCCCAGCATTTT.